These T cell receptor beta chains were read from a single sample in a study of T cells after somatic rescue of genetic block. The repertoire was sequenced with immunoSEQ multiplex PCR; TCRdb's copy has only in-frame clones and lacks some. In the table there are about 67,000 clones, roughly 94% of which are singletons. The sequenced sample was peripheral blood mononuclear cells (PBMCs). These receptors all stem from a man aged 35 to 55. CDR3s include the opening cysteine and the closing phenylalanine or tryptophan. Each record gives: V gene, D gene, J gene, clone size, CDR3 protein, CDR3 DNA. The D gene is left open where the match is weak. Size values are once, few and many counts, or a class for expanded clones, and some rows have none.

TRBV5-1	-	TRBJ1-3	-	CASSLWSGSSGNTIYF	TGCGCCAGCAGCTTGTGGTCGGGGAGCTCTGGAAACACCATATATTTT
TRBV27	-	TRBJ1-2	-	CASSPSHINYGYTF	TGTGCCAGCAGTCCCAGCCACATTAACTATGGCTACACCTTC
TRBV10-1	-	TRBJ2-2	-	CASSRQLTGELFF	TGCGCCAGCAGTAGGCAGCTGACCGGGGAGCTGTTTTTT
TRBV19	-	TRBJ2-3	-	CASSTGRNPDTQYF	TGTGCCAGTAGTACAGGGAGAAACCCAGATACGCAGTATTTT
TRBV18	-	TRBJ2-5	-	CASSGGTVIFQETQYF	TGTGCCAGCTCCGGAGGGACAGTAATCTTTCAAGAGACCCAGTACTTC
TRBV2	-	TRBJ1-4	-	CASSQGGEKLFF	TGTGCCAGCAGTCAGGGAGGGGAAAAACTGTTTTTT
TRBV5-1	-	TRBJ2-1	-	CASSLTPRQLSYNEQFF	TGCGCCAGCAGCTTGACCCCCAGACAGTTATCCTACAATGAGCAGTTCTTC
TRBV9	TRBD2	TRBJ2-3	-	CASSITSGRATDTQYF	TGTGCCAGCAGCATTACTAGCGGGAGGGCGACAGATACGCAGTATTTT
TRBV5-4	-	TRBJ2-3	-	CASSLRVATDTDTQYF	TGTGCCAGCAGCTTGCGGGTTGCCACGGACACAGATACGCAGTATTTT
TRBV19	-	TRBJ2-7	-	CASSDRSIASYEQYF	TGTGCCAGTAGCGACAGATCAATAGCTTCCTACGAGCAGTACTTC
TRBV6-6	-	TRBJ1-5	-	CASSPQGRDNQPQHF	TGTGCCAGCAGTCCTCAGGGCAGGGACAATCAGCCCCAGCATTTT
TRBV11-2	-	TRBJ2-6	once	CASTLFHEF	TGTGCCAGCACCCTCTTCCATGAATTC
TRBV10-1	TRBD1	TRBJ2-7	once	CASSESTGQPSYEQYF	TGCGCCAGCAGTGAGTCAACGGGACAGCCTTCCTACGAGCAGTACTTC
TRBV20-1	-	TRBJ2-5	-	CSARREETQYF	TGCAGTGCGCGTAGGGAGGAGACCCAGTACTTC
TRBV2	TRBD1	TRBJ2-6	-	CASSDGTGGPGANVLTF	TGTGCCAGCAGTGACGGGACAGGGGGTCCTGGGGCCAACGTCCTGACTTTC
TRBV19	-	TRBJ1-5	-	CASMKGPNNNQPQHF	TGTGCCAGTATGAAGGGCCCGAACAACAATCAGCCCCAGCATTTT
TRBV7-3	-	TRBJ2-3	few	CASSLTPGTDTQYF	TGTGCCAGCAGCTTAACGCCTGGAACAGATACGCAGTATTTT
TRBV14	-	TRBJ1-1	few	CASSQDPTGRTEAFF	TGTGCCAGCAGCCAAGACCCGACGGGGCGGACTGAAGCTTTCTTT
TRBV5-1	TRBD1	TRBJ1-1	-	CASSTGTGSTEAFF	TGCGCCAGCAGCACCGGGACAGGGTCCACTGAAGCTTTCTTT
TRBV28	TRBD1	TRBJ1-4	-	CASSTPGTGGATNEKLFF	TGTGCCAGCAGTACCCCCGGGACAGGGGGCGCAACTAATGAAAAACTGTTTTTT
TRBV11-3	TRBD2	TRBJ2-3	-	CASSVGLAGGPPDTQYF	TGTGCCAGCAGCGTCGGACTAGCGGGGGGGCCCCCAGATACGCAGTATTTT
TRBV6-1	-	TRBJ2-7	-	CASRRGAYEQYF	TGTGCCAGCAGGCGTGGAGCCTACGAGCAGTACTTC
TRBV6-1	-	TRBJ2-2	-	CASNPGTRATGELFF	TGTGCCAGCAATCCCGGGACGCGCGCCACCGGGGAGCTGTTTTTT
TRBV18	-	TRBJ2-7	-	CASSPPVGWNEQYF	TGTGCCAGCTCACCACCGGTTGGGTGGAACGAGCAGTACTTC
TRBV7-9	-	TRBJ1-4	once	CASSLEISLKANEKLFF	TGTGCCAGCAGCTTAGAGATTAGCCTCAAGGCTAATGAAAAACTGTTTTTT
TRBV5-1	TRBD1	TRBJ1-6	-	CASSGGTGRADSPLHF	TGCGCCAGCAGCGGAGGGACAGGGCGAGCGGATTCACCCCTCCACTTT